The present entry profiles one T cell receptor beta chain with its context. The data belong to a study of blood T cell repertoires in COVID-19. For the study at large: PBMCs, B-cell-depleted T cells, or T cells provided the cDNA or gDNA that made up the material.

Looked up from germline, CDR1 is LNHNV and CDR2 is YYDKDF (reference sequence). Trimming removed 2 bases from V and 0 bases from J, with 7 bases in between. The CDR3 runs to 14 residues. Repertoires were generated with immunoSEQ multiplex PCR, while TCRdb's copy carries only in-frame clones and drops some. The data show around 150,000 clones, 80% to 90% seen once. The chain is built from TRBV15 and TRBJ2-5, with D perhaps TRBD2 (6 bases). Input material: peripheral blood. This clonotype was obtained from a woman aged 60 to 75 who had recovered from COVID-19. CDR3 nucleotide sequence: TGTGCCACCAGCAGAAGGACTAACCAAGAGACCCAGTACTTC. Amino acid sequence: CATSRRTNQETQYF.